A single sample gave rise to the 16 T cell receptor beta chains below, sequenced in a study of CD8+ T cells in alopecia areata (dated by TCRdb to 2017 to 2018). To prepare the library, the immunoSEQ multiplex PCR assay was applied. For TCR sequencing, RNA was extracted from every sample and reverse transcribed into cDNA to serve as template. The clones in this table, taken by TCRdb from immuneACCESS, are in-frame only. Not every clone is retained; where verified, under half of the shortfall comes from an unresolved V gene, and the cause of the rest is unknown. For this sample there are some 130,000 clones; around 60% appear just once. Under 8% of the sample is in the top ten clones. The time point label, read with the paper, signifies: baseline before oral tofacitinib. This material consisted of CD4+ T cells sorted from blood, taken at week 0. Receptors originate from a human donor with alopecia areata.

The chain couples TRBV2 to TRBJ2-7; D gene uncertain. Germline V CDR1 and CDR2: SNHLY, FYNNEI. V was shortened by 7 bases and J by 0 bases, with 7 bases between the two germline ends. The CDR3 totals 12 residues. The CDR3, as DNA: TGTGCCAGCAAGGGCCGCTCCTACGAGCAGTACTTC. This translates into CASKGRSYEQYF.

V gene TRBV6-1 combines with J gene TRBJ2-1; 7 bases agree with TRBD1. Trimming cost V 4 bases and J 3 bases; bases outside gene matches: 9. CDR1 and CDR2 (germline): MNHNS, SASEGT. The CDR3 is made up of 16 amino acids. CDR3 bases: TGTGCCAGCAGTGCCCTCCGGGGACAGATCTACAATGAGCAGTTCTTC. It codes for CASSALRGQIYNEQFF.

The chain recombines TRBV7-9 with TRBJ2-3; D possibly uses TRBD1 or TRBD2 (5 bases each). Germline CDR1 is SEHNR and CDR2 is FQNEAQ (reference sequence). The CDR3 has 17 residues. The ends were cut back, 5 bases at V and 6 bases at J, with 24 bases in the middle. This CDR3 is CASSPPFVRGLLDTQYF. The CDR3 DNA follows: TGTGCCAGCAGCCCTCCGTTCGTCCGGGGCCTACTGGATACGCAGTATTTT. The variable domain in full, with the rest retrieved from reference TRBV7-9 and TRBJ2-3, is DTGVSQNPRHKITKRGQNVTFRCDPISEHNRLYWYRQTLGQGPEFLTYFQNEAQLEKSRLLSDRFSAERPKGSFSTLEIQRTEQGDSAMYLCASSPPFVRGLLDTQYFGPGTRLTVL.

The chain has TRBV5-1 and TRBJ2-1, with TRBD1 as a possible D gene (5 bases). The CDR3 is made up of 15 amino acids. The V end lost 4 bases, the J end lost 4 bases, and 15 bases lay between the germline ends. Germline loops: CDR1 SGHRS, CDR2 YFSETQ. The CDR3 sequence: CASSPSSDSYNEQFF. CDR3 in DNA: TGCGCCAGCAGCCCCTCCTCCGACAGTTACAATGAGCAGTTCTTC. Full variable domain (missing parts from reference TRBV5-1 and TRBJ2-1): KAGVTQTPRYLIKTRGQQVTLSCSPISGHRSVSWYQQTPGQGLQFLFEYFSETQRNKGNFPGRFSGRQFSNSRSEMNVSTLELGDSALYLCASSPSSDSYNEQFFGPGTRLTVL.

The gene calls are TRBV4-1 and TRBJ2-1; TRBD2 matches at 9 bases. The CDR3 runs to 14 residues. The V and J ends lost 4 bases and 12 bases, in that order; junction bases with no gene match: 10. Germline values: CDR1 MGHRA, CDR2 YSYEKL. CDR3 nucleotides: TGCGCCAGCAGCCTCACTACTCTAGCGGGGAGGCAGTTCTTC. It translates to CASSLTTLAGRQFF.

This rearrangement joins TRBV30 to TRBJ2-1; a weak D match, TRBD2 (7 bases). Germline V CDR1 and CDR2: GTSNPN, SVGIG (reference sequence). Trimming removed 4 bases at V and 3 bases at J, with 13 bases between. This CDR3 has 14 amino acids. The CDR3 is CAWNGGRRYNEQFF. The CDR3 bases are TGTGCCTGGAACGGGGGGCGCCGCTACAATGAGCAGTTCTTC.

V usage is TRBV29-1 and J usage is TRBJ1-2, with TRBD1 as a possible D gene (6 bases). Trimming removed 3 bases at V and 7 bases at J, with 12 bases between. This CDR3 region has 12 residues. Looked up from germline, CDR1 is SQVTM and CDR2 is ANQGSEA. Here the CDR3 DNA reads TGCAGCGTTGAGAGGGGGAGTTTTGGCTACACCTTC. This gives the protein CSVERGSFGYTF.

This clone has a handful of counts. The gene calls are TRBV29-1 and TRBJ1-2, with D perhaps TRBD1 (6 bases). CDR1 and CDR2 (germline): SQVTM, ANQGSEA. This CDR3 has 12 residues. Between the trimmed V and J ends, which lost 4 bases and 3 bases, there was a span of 9 bases. The chain's CDR3 is CSVVRTDYGYTF. CDR3 nucleotides: TGCAGCGTTGTGAGGACAGACTATGGCTACACCTTC.

The genes are TRBV27 and TRBJ2-1; TRBD2 aligns across 11 bases. Losses at the gene ends were 2 bases for V and 0 bases for J; bases not matched to a gene: 6. Germline V gene data show CDR1 as MNHEY and CDR2 as SMNVEV (reference sequence). The CDR3 has 18 residues. The CDR3 nucleotides are TGTGCCAGCAGTTTAAGGCTAGCGGGGGGTTCCTCCTACAATGAGCAGTTCTTC. Translating gives CASSLRLAGGSSYNEQFF.

The V call is TRBV2, the J call TRBJ1-5; D not certain. With 7 bases removed from V and 4 bases from J, the gap between germline ends came to 11 bases. This CDR3 spans 13 amino acids. The germline gives CDR1 SNHLY, CDR2 FYNNEI. This CDR3 is CASKGSQNQPQHF. The CDR3 nucleotides are TGTGCCAGCAAGGGAAGTCAGAATCAGCCCCAGCATTTT.

Note on this clone: The junction departs from germline at one end; a sequencing error may be responsible. The chain joins TRBV5-4 to TRBJ2-2, with D possibly matching TRBD1 (6 bases). This CDR3 spans 16 amino acids. From germline, CDR1 is SGHNT and CDR2 YYREEE (reference sequence). CDR3 region: CASSQVYRANTGELFF. Written as DNA, the CDR3 is TGCGCCAGCAGCCAAGTGTACAGGGCGAACACCGGGGAGCTGTTTTTT.

This clone has a single count. The chain is built from TRBV25-1 and TRBJ2-2; D is uncertain. This CDR3 has 13 amino acids. V shed 0 bases and J shed 7 bases, with 6 bases lying between them. Germline loops: CDR1 MGHDK, CDR2 SYGVNS. DNA for the CDR3: TGTGCCAGCAGTGAATATGGGGTCGGGGAGCTGTTTTTT. This sequence encodes CASSEYGVGELFF.

The chain carries TRBV11-2 and TRBJ2-7; possible D gene TRBD1, 5 bases. The CDR3 consists of 12 residues. Germline CDR1 is SGHAT and CDR2 is FQNNGV. V gave up 4 bases and J gave up 6 bases, with 10 bases separating them. The CDR3 loop is CASSSGAGEQYF. The DNA for the CDR3 is TGTGCCAGCAGCTCTGGGGCAGGCGAGCAGTACTTC.

The V call is TRBV4-3, the J call TRBJ1-5, with TRBD1 matching over 8 bases. Germline V gene data show CDR1 as LGHNA and CDR2 as YSLEER. The CDR3 length is 15 residues. V gave up 0 bases and J gave up 7 bases; unmatched junction bases: 5. The CDR3 sequence is CASSQDPTGVQPQHF. The CDR3 DNA sequence: TGCGCCAGCAGCCAAGATCCGACAGGGGTACAGCCCCAGCATTTT.

There are a few counts of this clone. V gene TRBV20-1 combines with J gene TRBJ2-7; D not certain. Germline-derived CDR1 and CDR2 are DFQATT and SNEGSKA (reference sequence). V shed 0 bases and J shed 4 bases, with 4 bases lying between them. The CDR3 covers 11 residues. CDR3 sequence: CSARDQYEQYF. The CDR3 DNA reads TGCAGTGCTAGAGATCAGTACGAGCAGTACTTC.

The chain joins TRBV29-1 to TRBJ1-6; TRBD1 is a possible D gene (6 bases). This CDR3 is built from 14 residues. V lost 7 bases and J lost 5, with 15 bases in between. The V gene's germline CDR1 is SQVTM and CDR2 ANQGSEA. The CDR3, as DNA: TGCAGCGCATCGGGGGGGGCCGATAATTCACCCCTCCACTTT. As protein: CSASGGADNSPLHF.